The 16 T cell receptor beta chains below were found in one sample sequenced in a study of T-cell reconstitution after alpha-beta-depleted transplantation in children. The TCRbeta library incorporated unique molecular identifiers. TCRdb reprocessed the PCR reads via MiXCR and lists one record per CDR3 protein. The sample records about 540,000 distinct CDR3 sequences, about a sixth being singletons. Sequenced here: PBMCs from the stem cell graft donor, sampled from the stem cell graft. Every receptor here comes from a human donor who donated a stem cell graft to a child with acute lymphoblastic leukemia.

The chain employs TRBV5-4 and TRBJ2-6; D gene uncertain. Germline lookup yields CDR1 SGHNT and CDR2 YYREEE (reference sequence). The CDR3 totals 17 residues. Deletions cut 4 bases from V and 1 base from J, with 15 bases between. This CDR3 is CASSHDGDSSGANVLTF. As DNA, the CDR3 is TGTGCCAGCAGCCATGACGGAGATAGTTCTGGGGCCAACGTCCTGACTTTC.

This clonotype was found a few times. The CDR3 is CASSPTPGYGELFF. In DNA, the CDR3 is TGTGCCAGCAGTCCCACCCCAGGGTACGGGGAGCTGTTTTTT. The chain employs TRBV12-3 or TRBV12-4 and TRBJ2-2; a weak D match, TRBD1 (5 bases). The CDR3 runs 14 residues. V lost 5 bases to trimming and J lost 7 bases, with 14 bases between them.

The chain carries TRBV4-1 and TRBJ2-7, with D possibly TRBD2 on 5 matching bases. This CDR3 spans 17 amino acids. V dropped 0 bases and J dropped 2 bases, with 17 bases sitting between them. CDR1 and CDR2 (germline): MGHRA, YSYEKL. The chain's CDR3 is CASSQEGGYSIPYEQYF. In nucleotides, the CDR3 is TGCGCCAGCAGCCAAGAAGGCGGGTATTCAATCCCCTACGAGCAGTACTTC.

This clonotype showed up just a few times. V usage is TRBV29-1 and J usage is TRBJ2-1; 8 bases fit TRBD2. The junction had 12 bases not matched to a gene; V was cut back by 3 bases and J by 5 bases. Germline V gene data show CDR1 as SQVTM and CDR2 as ANQGSEA. The CDR3 is made up of 16 amino acids. CDR3 sequence: CSVDPLLADPNNEQFF. The CDR3 bases are TGCAGCGTTGATCCCCTACTAGCGGACCCTAACAATGAGCAGTTCTTC.

This clonotype came up a few times. The chain employs TRBV6-1 and TRBJ1-1; D is possibly TRBD1 (6 bases). This CDR3 has 15 residues. V was clipped by 4 bases and J by 0 bases, with 12 bases between them. Germline values: CDR1 MNHNS, CDR2 SASEGT. The CDR3 DNA reads as TGTGCCAGCAGTGCCCGGACAGCTATGAACACTGAAGCTTTCTTT. Translated, it gives CASSARTAMNTEAFF.

The V and J genes are TRBV18 and TRBJ1-2; D might be TRBD1 (6 bases). The CDR3 totals 13 residues. The germline V gene has CDR1 KGHSH and CDR2 LQKENI. The ends were cut back, 3 bases at V and 7 bases at J, with 12 bases in the middle. The DNA of the CDR3 is TGTGCCAGCTCACCCGGGCAGGGGCTTGGCTACACCTTC. Its protein product is CASSPGQGLGYTF.

The rearrangement uses TRBV2 and TRBJ1-2, with D uncertain. V lost 7 bases, J lost 8 bases, and 17 bases lay in between. CDR3 length: 13 residues. Germline V gene data show CDR1 as SNHLY and CDR2 as FYNNEI. CDR3 region: CASKTDGRSGYTF. The CDR3, as DNA: TGTGCCAGCAAGACGGACGGACGCTCCGGCTACACCTTC.

The rearrangement uses TRBV12-3 or TRBV12-4 and TRBJ2-3, with 9 bases fitting TRBD2. Trimming removed 8 bases from V and 4 bases from J; junction bases left unmatched: 10. The CDR3 is 15 amino acids. The CDR3 DNA reads as TGTGCCAGCCGCGGGAAGGTAGCGGGAGCAGATACGCAGTATTTT. This sequence encodes CASRGKVAGADTQYF.

This CDR3 is CAWSETSGSYNEQFF. DNA for the CDR3: TGTGCCTGGAGTGAGACTAGCGGGAGCTACAATGAGCAGTTCTTC. The chain employs TRBV30 and TRBJ2-1; 12 nucleotides agree with TRBD2. Germline-derived CDR1 and CDR2 are GTSNPN and SVGIG (reference sequence). CDR3 length: 15 residues. The junction had 1 base not matched to a gene; V was cut back by 1 base and J by 3 bases.

This chain joins TRBV9 and TRBJ2-7, with D perhaps TRBD2 (6 bases). The CDR3 totals 13 residues. V gave up 4 bases and J gave up 4 bases, with 12 bases separating them. The germline V gene has CDR1 SGDLS and CDR2 YYNGEE. The CDR3 reads CASSTGLEYEQYF. The CDR3 DNA follows: TGTGCCAGCAGCACGGGACTGGAATACGAGCAGTACTTC. Using reference TRBV9 and TRBJ2-7 for the parts outside the CDR3, the full variable domain is DSGVTQTPKHLITATGQRVTLRCSPRSGDLSVYWYQQSLDQGLQFLIQYYNGEERAKGNILERFSAQQFPDLHSELNLSSLELGDSALYFCASSTGLEYEQYFGPGTRLTVT.

This chain links TRBV12-3 or TRBV12-4 with TRBJ2-7; TRBD2 is a possible D gene (5 bases). Trimming stripped 2 bases from V and 0 bases from J, with 11 bases between. This CDR3 is 15 amino acids long. DNA for the CDR3: TGTGCCAGCAGTTTACGAGGGTCAAGCTCCTACGAGCAGTACTTC. It translates to CASSLRGSSSYEQYF.

This clonotype was counted between two and nine times. The rearrangement links TRBV11-2 to TRBJ2-7; D gene unclear. The CDR3 extends over 15 amino acids. From germline, CDR1 is SGHAT and CDR2 FQNNGV. Trimming pared 5 bases from V and 3 bases from J, leaving 17 bases between. DNA for the CDR3: TGTGCCAGCAGCACGAATCTAGGCCCTCTCTACGAGCAGTACTTC. Protein sequence: CASSTNLGPLYEQYF. Using reference TRBV11-2 and TRBJ2-7 for the parts outside the CDR3, the full variable domain is EAGVAQSPRYKIIEKRQSVAFWCNPISGHATLYWYQQILGQGPKLLIQFQNNGVVDDSQLPKDRFSAERLKGVDSTLKIQPAKLEDSAVYLCASSTNLGPLYEQYFGPGTRLTVT.

V and J are TRBV20-1 and TRBJ2-1, with TRBD2 matching 8 bases. After removal of 3 bases from V and 5 bases from J, the junction contained 12 bases not matched to a gene. The CDR3 loop spans 16 amino acids. Germline V gene sequence: CDR1 DFQATT, CDR2 SNEGSKA (reference sequence). The CDR3 spells CSARVDSGIANNEQFF. The CDR3, as DNA: TGCAGTGCTAGGGTGGATAGCGGGATCGCCAACAATGAGCAGTTCTTC.

The sample holds a few counts of this clonotype. This chain connects TRBV7-9 to TRBJ2-1; D not resolved. The CDR3 totals 16 residues. Germline V gene sequence: CDR1 SEHNR, CDR2 FQNEAQ (reference sequence). Deletions cut 1 base from V and 4 bases from J, with 14 bases between. This chain's CDR3 is CASSLDFSLSYNEQFF. The CDR3 nucleotides read TGTGCCAGCAGCTTAGACTTCAGCCTATCATACAATGAGCAGTTCTTC. Supplemented by reference TRBV7-9 and TRBJ2-1, the full variable domain reads DTGVSQNPRHKITKRGQNVTFRCDPISEHNRLYWYRQTLGQGPEFLTYFQNEAQLEKSRLLSDRFSAERPKGSFSTLEIQRTEQGDSAMYLCASSLDFSLSYNEQFFGPGTRLTVL.

This clonotype has a count of ten or more. The rearrangement links TRBV25-1 to TRBJ2-7; D is possibly TRBD1 (6 bases). V lost 5 bases to trimming and J lost 3 bases, with 8 bases between them. Germline V lookup: CDR1 MGHDK, CDR2 SYGVNS. The CDR3 is 12 amino acids. As DNA, the CDR3 is TGTGCCAGCAGTAAGGACAGCTACGAGCAGTACTTC. It is translated as CASSKDSYEQYF.

This clonotype was observed a handful of times. This chain uses TRBV5-1 with TRBJ2-7; the D call may be TRBD1 or TRBD2 (5 bases each). Germline CDR1 reads SGHRS; CDR2 reads YFSETQ. V was shortened by 4 bases and J by 1 base, with 15 bases between the two germline ends. The CDR3 is made up of 15 amino acids. The CDR3 DNA reads as TGCGCCAGCAGCACCGGGACGGTGGAATCCTACGAGCAGTACTTC. Translated, it gives CASSTGTVESYEQYF.